These 25 T cell receptor beta chains originate from one sample sequenced in a study of CD8 T cells in ankylosing spondylitis. Findings and caveats of the study: A TCR beta motif made of several highly homologous variants seemed typical of ankylosing spondylitis blood.

TCRdb reanalysed the 5' RACE reads using MiXCR and keeps one entry per CDR3 protein. The sample shows about 220,000 distinct CDR3 sequences, just under 7.5% of them seen only once. These TCRs' antigens remain unknown. Sequenced material: blood, either unsorted or a sorted T cell fraction (not recorded which). All receptors come from a male donor with ankylosing spondylitis.

This clonotype was seen at least ten times. This chain links TRBV12-3 or TRBV12-4 with TRBJ1-6; D remains unclear. Trimming removed 5 bases from V and 6 bases from J, with 14 bases in between. The CDR3 extends over 15 amino acids. The CDR3 is CASSRVAKGNSPLHF. The CDR3 DNA sequence: TGTGCCAGCAGTCGGGTCGCCAAGGGTAATTCACCCCTCCACTTT.

This clonotype was recorded many times. The J gene is TRBJ2-7, the V gene TRBV29-1; no reliable D call. CDR1 and CDR2 (germline): SQVTM, ANQGSEA. This CDR3 spans 14 amino acids. Trimming took off 2 bases at V and 2 bases at J, with 13 bases between the two ends. CDR3 in amino acids: CSVENLRYPYEQYF. The CDR3 nucleotides read TGCAGCGTTGAAAACTTGCGATATCCCTACGAGCAGTACTTC.

This clonotype came up a few times. The CDR3 DNA reads as TGTGCCAGCAGTTTGGGCAGTCACTCTTACGAGCAGTACTTC. Residues: CASSLGSHSYEQYF. The V call is TRBV28, the J call TRBJ2-7; D is uncertain. Trimming took off 3 bases at V and 4 bases at J, with 13 bases between the two ends. Germline values: CDR1 MDHEN, CDR2 SYDVKM. The CDR3 contains 14 residues.

Ten or more counts support this clonotype. The chain combines TRBV15 with TRBJ2-1, with TRBD2 matching 9 bases. Germline V CDR1 and CDR2: LNHNV, YYDKDF (reference sequence). V lost 0 bases, J lost 4 bases, and 4 bases stayed unmatched. This CDR3 comprises 16 residues. DNA for the CDR3: TGTGCCACCAGCAGAGAGGCGGGAGGGACTTACAATGAGCAGTTCTTC. It specifies CATSREAGGTYNEQFF.

The chain recombines TRBV20-1 with TRBJ2-7; D gene uncertain. This CDR3 is built from 13 residues. CDR1 DFQATT and CDR2 SNEGSKA come from the germline V gene (reference sequence). Between the trimmed V and J ends, which lost 4 bases and 0 bases, there was a span of 10 bases. The CDR3 DNA reads as TGCAGTGCTATTCAGATCAACTCCTACGAGCAGTACTTC. Its translation: CSAIQINSYEQYF.

This chain joins TRBV29-1 and TRBJ1-1, with D unresolved. The germline V gene has CDR1 SQVTM and CDR2 ANQGSEA. The CDR3 loop spans 16 amino acids. V lost 4 bases, J lost 4 bases, and 22 bases lay in between. CDR3 DNA: TGCAGCGTTGGAGGAGGGAAGGACGGAAGAGGCACTGAAGCTTTCTTT. Translation gives CSVGGGKDGRGTEAFF.

This clonotype came up many times. The gene calls are TRBV15 and TRBJ1-1; D remains ambiguous. CDR1 LNHNV and CDR2 YYDKDF come from the germline V gene (reference sequence). V lost 1 base and J lost 0, with 3 bases in between. The CDR3 has 13 residues. The CDR3 spells CATSRGMNTEAFF. DNA of the CDR3: TGTGCCACCAGCAGAGGAATGAACACTGAAGCTTTCTTT.

CDR3 region: CASSTSTSTDTQYF. The DNA of the CDR3 is TGTGCCAGCAGTACCAGCACTAGCACAGATACGCAGTATTTT. The V and J genes are TRBV28 and TRBJ2-3; D remains ambiguous. CDR3 size: 14 residues. Germline V gene lookup returns CDR1 MDHEN and CDR2 SYDVKM. Trimming pared 5 bases from V and 0 bases from J, leaving 9 bases between.

This clonotype has a count of ten or more. The chain carries TRBV20-1 and TRBJ2-7; TRBD2 matches at 11 bases. The CDR3 sequence is 14 residues long. V lost 1 base to trimming and J lost 6 bases; unmatched junction nucleotides: 5. Germline-derived CDR1 and CDR2 are DFQATT and SNEGSKA (reference sequence). CDR3 protein: CSARVETSGIEQYF. The CDR3 coding sequence is TGCAGTGCTAGAGTGGAGACTAGCGGGATCGAGCAGTACTTC.

The chain uses TRBV9 and TRBJ2-7; 9 bases fit TRBD1. Trimming cost V 2 bases and J 4 bases; bases outside gene matches: 10. The CDR3 length is 16 residues. Germline CDR1 SGDLS, CDR2 YYNGEE. CDR3 bases: TGTGCCAGCAGCGTGGGAACCGGGACAGGGTTTTACGAGCAGTACTTC. Protein: CASSVGTGTGFYEQYF.

This clonotype came up many times. The chain has TRBV5-1 and TRBJ1-1, with 10 bases matching TRBD1. The CDR3 runs 15 residues. The germline gives CDR1 SGHRS, CDR2 YFSETQ. Trimming removed 3 bases from V and 3 bases from J; junction bases left unmatched: 5. CDR3 in amino acids: CASSSSGQGHTEAFF. CDR3 bases: TGCGCCAGCAGCTCCTCGGGACAGGGGCACACTGAAGCTTTCTTT.

This clonotype showed up many times. The chain combines TRBV4-3 with TRBJ1-4, with D perhaps matching TRBD1 (5 bases). The CDR3 is made up of 18 amino acids. The germline gives CDR1 LGHNA, CDR2 YSLEER. Trimming took 0 bases from V and 4 from J, leaving 18 bases between them. CDR3 region: CASSQELVGVGGNEKLFF. In nucleotides, the CDR3 is TGCGCCAGCAGCCAAGAATTAGTAGGGGTTGGGGGTAATGAAAAACTGTTTTTT.

This clonotype was seen at least ten times. The chain has TRBV27 and TRBJ2-7; 7 nucleotides align to TRBD1. From germline, CDR1 is MNHEY and CDR2 SMNVEV (reference sequence). The J segment lost 12 bases and the V segment lost 3 bases, leaving 11 bases of the junction unmatched. The CDR3 runs to 13 residues. The CDR3 reads CASSFSDRLGPYF. The CDR3 nucleotides are TGTGCCAGCAGTTTCTCGGACAGGCTGGGACCGTACTTC.

This clonotype has a handful of counts. The genes are TRBV6-5 and TRBJ1-5; D gene unclear. V lost 2 bases and J 5 bases, leaving 10 bases between the germline ends. This CDR3 has 14 residues. Germline V gene data show CDR1 as MNHEY and CDR2 as SVGAGI. The CDR3 here is CASSYGRGHQPQHF. Written as DNA, the CDR3 is TGTGCCAGCAGTTACGGCCGTGGGCATCAGCCCCAGCATTTT.

The table lists this clonotype with many counts. This chain links TRBV4-3 with TRBJ2-2; the D gene is possibly TRBD1 (5 bases). Germline CDR1 LGHNA, CDR2 YSLEER. The CDR3 length is 15 residues. V lost 2 bases, J lost 1 base, and 8 bases lay in between. In DNA form, the CDR3 reads TGCGCCAGCAGCCAAAGCACAGGGAACACCGGGGAGCTGTTTTTT. It translates to CASSQSTGNTGELFF.

This clonotype was seen only a few times. This chain connects TRBV6-1 to TRBJ2-6, with 7 nucleotides matching TRBD1. Germline V CDR1 and CDR2: MNHNS, SASEGT. V shed 6 bases, J shed 0 bases, and the junction held 8 bases outside the gene matches. This CDR3 comprises 17 residues. The CDR3 sequence: CASSPGTVSSGANVLTF. In DNA, the CDR3 is TGTGCCAGCAGCCCCGGGACAGTTAGCTCTGGGGCCAACGTCCTGACTTTC.

This clonotype turned up a few times. V usage is TRBV9 and J usage is TRBJ2-4; D call uncertain. CDR1 and CDR2 from the germline V gene are SGDLS and YYNGEE. V lost 2 bases and J lost 0, with 6 bases in between. The CDR3 is made up of 14 amino acids. DNA for the CDR3: TGTGCCAGCAGCGTGTCCGTAGCCAAAAACATTCAGTACTTC. This sequence encodes CASSVSVAKNIQYF.

Comments on this clonotype: Sequence at one end of the junction differs from germline and may be a read error. The gene calls are TRBV7-7 and TRBJ2-1; the D gene is possibly TRBD2 (7 bases). The CDR3 is 19 amino acids. Germline CDR1 is SSHAT and CDR2 is FNYEAQ (reference sequence). The CDR3 DNA reads TGTGCTAGCAGCTTAGCCCCCGGGAGAGGGGGAGGGAGGGCAGATGAGCAGTTCTTC. Its translation: CASSLAPGRGGGRADEQFF.

This clonotype was recorded at least ten times. The CDR3 protein is CASTPGLADRVYEQYF. CDR3 nucleotide sequence: TGTGCCAGCACACCGGGACTAGCGGACCGGGTTTACGAGCAGTACTTC. The V gene is TRBV12-3 or TRBV12-4, the J gene TRBJ2-7; 11 bases are shared with TRBD2. The CDR3 extends over 16 amino acids. Unmatched junction bases numbered 12, after V lost 7 bases and J lost 4 bases.

There are many counts of this clonotype. This chain links TRBV20-1 with TRBJ2-7; 7 nucleotides line up with TRBD1. The CDR3 totals 14 residues. V shed 5 bases and J 3 bases; nucleotides not matched to a gene: 10. CDR1 DFQATT and CDR2 SNEGSKA come from the germline V gene (reference sequence). CDR3 amino acids: CSAPSGTVRYEQYF. The CDR3 coding sequence is TGCAGTGCTCCCTCCGGGACAGTACGCTACGAGCAGTACTTC.

This clonotype showed up many times. V usage is TRBV10-3 and J usage is TRBJ2-3; tentative D call: TRBD1 (6 bases). V lost 2 bases to trimming and J lost 6 bases, with 9 bases between them. Germline CDR1 is ENHRY and CDR2 is SYGVKD. The CDR3 consists of 13 residues. CDR3: CAISEGGRDTQYF. The CDR3 DNA sequence: TGTGCCATCAGTGAGGGGGGCCGTGATACGCAGTATTTT.

There are a few counts of this clonotype. This chain links TRBV4-1 with TRBJ1-1, with a possible D match to TRBD1 (6 bases). V was pared by 7 bases and J by 6 bases, with 9 bases between. The V gene's germline CDR1 is MGHRA and CDR2 YSYEKL. The CDR3 runs to 11 residues. The CDR3 nucleotides read TGCGCCAGCAAGGGGGGCCCTGAAGCTTTCTTT. Protein: CASKGGPEAFF.

The sample holds many counts of this clonotype. The chain employs TRBV6-5 and TRBJ1-1, with no clear D. The CDR3 has 14 residues. V was clipped by 0 bases and J by 1 base, with 6 bases between them. The germline gives CDR1 MNHEY, CDR2 SVGAGI. CDR3 sequence: CASSYSEGNTEAFF. The CDR3 nucleotides read TGTGCCAGCAGTTACTCTGAAGGGAACACTGAAGCTTTCTTT.

The chain links TRBV27 to TRBJ2-5, with 12 positions matching TRBD2. This CDR3 region has 17 residues. V gave up 1 base and J gave up 0 bases; unmatched junction bases: 3. The germline V gene has CDR1 MNHEY and CDR2 SMNVEV (reference sequence). The chain's CDR3 is CASSLLGLAGNQETQYF. The CDR3 region has the DNA TGTGCCAGCAGTTTATTAGGACTAGCGGGGAACCAAGAGACCCAGTACTTC.

This clonotype was seen at least ten times. This sequence joins TRBV7-9 and TRBJ2-7; TRBD1 is a possible D gene (5 bases). The CDR3 runs to 14 residues. Trimming shortened V by 3 bases and J by 0 bases, and 9 bases separated the two germline ends. Germline loops: CDR1 SEHNR, CDR2 FQNEAQ (reference sequence). In nucleotides, the CDR3 is TGTGCCAGCAGCTTTGGGGCCAGCTCCTACGAGCAGTACTTC. Translated, it gives CASSFGASSYEQYF.